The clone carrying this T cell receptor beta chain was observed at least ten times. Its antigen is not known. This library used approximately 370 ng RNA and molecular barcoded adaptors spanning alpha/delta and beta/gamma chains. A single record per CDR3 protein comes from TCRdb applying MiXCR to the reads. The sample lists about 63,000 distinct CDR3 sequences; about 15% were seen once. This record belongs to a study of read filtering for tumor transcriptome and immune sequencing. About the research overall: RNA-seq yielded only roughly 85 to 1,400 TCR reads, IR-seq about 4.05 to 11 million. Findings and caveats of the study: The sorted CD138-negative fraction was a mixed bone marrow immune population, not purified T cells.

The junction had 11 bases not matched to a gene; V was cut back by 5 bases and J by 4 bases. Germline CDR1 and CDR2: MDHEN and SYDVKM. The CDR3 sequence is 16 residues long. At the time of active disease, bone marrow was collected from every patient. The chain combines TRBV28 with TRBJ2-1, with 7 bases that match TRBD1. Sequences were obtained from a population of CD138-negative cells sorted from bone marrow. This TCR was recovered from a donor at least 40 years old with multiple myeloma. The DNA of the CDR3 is TGTGCCAGCAGTCCACCTAGACAGGGACCATACAATGAGCAGTTCTTC. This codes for CASSPPRQGPYNEQFF. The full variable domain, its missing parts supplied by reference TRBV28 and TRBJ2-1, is DVKVTQSSRYLVKRTGEKVFLECVQDMDHENMFWYRQDPGLGLRLIYFSYDVKMKEKGDIPEGYSVSREKKERFSLILESASTNQTSMYLCASSPPRQGPYNEQFFGPGTRLTVL.